These 14 T cell receptor beta chains share one sample of origin, sequenced in a study of T cell responses to AZD1222 COVID-19 vaccine. Repertoires were generated with immunoSEQ multiplex PCR, while TCRdb's copy carries only in-frame clones and drops some. The data contain around 100,000 clones, under 95% of them singletons. The sequences come from peripheral blood, collected on day 0 of AZD1222 vaccination. These receptor sequences come from an adult in good health.

The chain couples TRBV19 to TRBJ1-5, with D tentatively TRBD1 (5 bases). The V end lost 5 bases, the J end lost 1 base, and 12 bases lay between the germline ends. The CDR3 totals 15 residues. CDR1 is LNHDA and CDR2 is SQIVND in the germline V gene (reference sequence). The CDR3, as DNA: TGTGCCAGTAGTTGGAGGGGAAGGAGCAATCAGCCCCAGCATTTT. Translation: CASSWRGRSNQPQHF.

The rearrangement joins TRBV27 to TRBJ1-5; 7 nucleotides agree with TRBD1. The CDR3 sequence is 12 residues long. V shed 7 bases, J shed 6 bases, and the junction held 3 bases outside the gene matches. From germline, CDR1 is MNHEY and CDR2 SMNVEV (reference sequence). For the CDR3, the DNA is TGTGCCAGCACGACAGGGATTCAGCCCCAGCATTTT. It encodes CASTTGIQPQHF.

The J gene is TRBJ2-7, the V gene TRBV5-5; TRBD2 is a possible D gene (7 bases). The CDR3 extends over 15 amino acids. V lost 4 bases and J 2 bases, leaving 16 bases between the germline ends. Germline V gives CDR1 SGHKS, CDR2 YYEKEE (reference sequence). CDR3 amino acids: CASSREGGVPYEQYF. The CDR3 bases are TGTGCCAGCAGCCGGGAAGGGGGGGTGCCCTACGAGCAGTACTTC.

The genes are TRBV6-5 and TRBJ2-7; 8 bases fit TRBD1. With 4 bases clipped from V and 3 bases from J, the junction kept 5 bases outside the gene matches. CDR1 is MNHEY, CDR2 SVGAGI, per germline. There are 14 residues in the CDR3. The CDR3 protein is CASSFRTGNYEQYF. CDR3 nucleotides: TGTGCCAGCAGTTTCAGGACAGGGAACTACGAGCAGTACTTC.

CDR3 coding DNA: TGTGCCAGCAGCTTCGGGGGGCGCGGAATGAACACTGAAGCTTTCTTT. It specifies CASSFGGRGMNTEAFF. This rearrangement joins TRBV5-4 to TRBJ1-1; maybe TRBD1 (6 bases). CDR1 is SGHNT, CDR2 YYREEE, per germline (reference sequence). The ends were cut back, 2 bases at V and 0 bases at J, with 14 bases in the middle. CDR3 size: 16 residues.

The genes are TRBV5-1 and TRBJ1-2; 8 bases are a match to TRBD1. V shed 4 bases and J 6 bases; nucleotides not matched to a gene: 11. The germline CDR1 and CDR2 sequences are SGHRS and YFSETQ. This CDR3 is built from 15 residues. CDR3 coding DNA: TGCGCCAGCAGCACCCTCACAGGGGGAAGCGATGGCTACACCTTC. Its protein is CASSTLTGGSDGYTF. The full variable domain, completed using reference TRBV5-1 and TRBJ1-2, is KAGVTQTPRYLIKTRGQQVTLSCSPISGHRSVSWYQQTPGQGLQFLFEYFSETQRNKGNFPGRFSGRQFSNSRSEMNVSTLELGDSALYLCASSTLTGGSDGYTFGSGTRLTVV.

The chain recombines TRBV9 with TRBJ1-1; D remains unclear. The CDR3 contains 13 residues. Germline values: CDR1 SGDLS, CDR2 YYNGEE. V lost 0 bases, J lost 1 base, and 4 bases lay in between. This chain's CDR3 is CASSVAGNTEAFF. The DNA of the CDR3 is TGTGCCAGCAGCGTAGCAGGGAACACTGAAGCTTTCTTT.

The chain combines TRBV3-1 (or the pseudogene TRBV3-2) with TRBJ2-6; possible D gene TRBD2, 5 bases. With 4 bases removed from V and 0 bases from J, the gap between germline ends came to 7 bases. Germline V lookup: CDR1 LGHDT, CDR2 YNNKEL (reference sequence). This CDR3 has 15 amino acids. CDR3 sequence (DNA): TGTGCCAGCAGCCCGGGAAGCTCTGGGGCCAACGTCCTGACTTTC. Protein: CASSPGSSGANVLTF.

This sequence joins TRBV6-6 and TRBJ1-6; tentative D call: TRBD1 (5 bases). The CDR3 runs to 14 residues. Trimming cost V 6 bases and J 5 bases, with 11 bases left between them. The germline V gene has CDR1 MNHNY and CDR2 SVGAGI (reference sequence). The CDR3 bases are TGTGCCAGCAGCTCGGACACAAATAATTCACCCCTCCACTTT. Translated: CASSSDTNNSPLHF.

The rearrangement joins TRBV6-5 to TRBJ2-1; TRBD1 matches 10 bases. After removal of 6 bases from V and 5 bases from J, the junction contained 7 bases not matched to a gene. The CDR3 length is 15 residues. The germline V gene has CDR1 MNHEY and CDR2 SVGAGI. The CDR3 coding sequence is TGTGCCAGCAGGACGGGACAGGGGAATGACAATGAGCAGTTCTTC. Translating gives CASRTGQGNDNEQFF.

This chain uses TRBV19 with TRBJ1-2; D gene ambiguous. The germline V gene encodes CDR1 LNHDA and CDR2 SQIVND (reference sequence). This CDR3 has 13 amino acids. V dropped 1 base and J dropped 4 bases, with 7 bases sitting between them. The CDR3 loop reads CASSIGGLYGYTF. As DNA, the CDR3 is TGTGCCAGTAGTATAGGAGGGCTCTATGGCTACACCTTC. Looking up the rest from reference TRBV19 and TRBJ1-2 gives the full variable domain: DGGITQSPKYLFRKEGQNVTLSCEQNLNHDAMYWYRQDPGQGLRLIYYSQIVNDFQKGDIAEGYSVSREKKESFPLTVTSAQKNPTAFYLCASSIGGLYGYTFGSGTRLTVV.

In regard to this clone: The junction does not match germline at one end; this may be a read error. The V call is TRBV18, the J call TRBJ1-6, with unresolved D. The V gene's germline CDR1 is KGHSH and CDR2 LQKENI. CDR3 size: 11 residues. The CDR3 protein is CASSHNSPLHF. The DNA of the CDR3 is TGTGCCAGCTCCCATAATTCACCCCTCCACTTT.

V usage is TRBV7-7 and J usage is TRBJ2-3; D is possibly TRBD1 or TRBD2 (6 bases each). Germline assignment: CDR1 SSHAT and CDR2 FNYEAQ (reference sequence). This CDR3 has 16 amino acids. V lost 5 bases and J lost 2, with 17 bases in between. The CDR3 loop is CASSQGPGLNTDTQYF. CDR3 bases: TGTGCCAGCAGCCAGGGGCCGGGACTCAACACAGATACGCAGTATTTT.

For the CDR3, the DNA is TGTGCCAGCAGCTTAGACAGAAACACTGAAGCTTTCTTT. Its translation is CASSLDRNTEAFF. V gene TRBV7-7 combines with J gene TRBJ1-1; D remains ambiguous. This CDR3 is 13 amino acids long. The V gene's germline CDR1 is SSHAT and CDR2 FNYEAQ (reference sequence). Between the trimmed V and J ends, which lost 1 base and 2 bases, there was a span of 5 bases. Drawing the rest from reference TRBV7-7 and TRBJ1-1, the complete variable domain is GAGVSQSPRYKVTKRGQDVTLRCDPISSHATLYWYQQALGQGPEFLTYFNYEAQPDKSGLPSDRFSAERPEGSISTLTIQRTEQRDSAMYRCASSLDRNTEAFFGQGTRLTVV.